The text below deals with one TCR beta chain. Its specificity is not known. When replicate PCRs were run on sorted subsets, they used 150 to 200 ng DNA, roughly 30,000 T cell genomes. Assay: immunoSEQ multiplex PCR; the TCRdb copy retains only in-frame clones and omits some. The sample records around 1.4 million clones, around 98.5% being singletons. CDR1 is KGHSH and CDR2 is LQKENI in the germline V gene. The CDR3 is 16 residues long. Unmatched junction bases numbered 7, after V lost 3 bases and J lost 5 bases. The sample is drawn from a study of shared clonotypes between healthy human individuals. Study-wide results and limits: Naive CD4 clonotype sharing across four donors was approximately 5.2%. Larger richness was generally estimated for naive than memory subsets.

The chain is built from TRBV18 and TRBJ2-2; 9 bases are shared with TRBD1. This TCR was recovered from a man aged 30 to 45 in good health. Input material: naive CD4+ T cells sorted from blood. Specified subset: CD45RA+ positively selected. The CDR3 nucleotides are TGTGCCAGCTCACCCTGGACAGGGGTTCGGACCGGGGAGCTGTTTTTT. Its translation: CASSPWTGVRTGELFF.